The 22 T cell receptor beta chains below all came from one sample that was sequenced in a study of T cell responses to AZD1222 COVID-19 vaccine. Sequencing was performed with immunoSEQ multiplex PCR; in TCRdb, only in-frame clones are kept and a portion is missing. Among 140,000 to 150,000 clones, over 85% were seen once, and the ten largest hold roughly 1.5%. Sequencing was performed on peripheral blood, taken 28 days after the second AZD1222 dose. Every receptor here comes from an adult who received the AZD1222 COVID-19 vaccine.

J is TRBJ2-7 and V is TRBV10-3; unclear D gene. Trimming cost V 10 bases and J 0 bases, with 7 bases left between them. Per the germline V gene, CDR1 is ENHRY and CDR2 is SYGVKD. This CDR3 has 11 amino acids. The CDR3 spells CASSGSYEQYF. The CDR3 nucleotides are TGTGCCAGCTCCGGCTCCTACGAGCAGTACTTC.

The chain is built from TRBV2 and TRBJ1-4; D is ambiguous. Germline V CDR1 and CDR2: SNHLY, FYNNEI. V lost 1 base and J 8 bases, leaving 14 bases between the germline ends. The CDR3 spans 15 residues. The CDR3 is CASSEEQLVKEKLFF. DNA of the CDR3: TGTGCCAGCAGTGAAGAACAGCTCGTTAAGGAAAAACTGTTTTTT.

This clone has just one count. V and J are TRBV11-2 and TRBJ1-3; D is unresolved. CDR1 and CDR2 (germline): SGHAT, FQNNGV. V lost 5 bases to trimming and J lost 7 bases, with 21 bases between them. The CDR3 totals 16 residues. CDR3 nucleotide sequence: TGTGCCAGCAGCCTTCCGGTAACGGGAGGATCCAACACCATATATTTT. Translation gives CASSLPVTGGSNTIYF.

The V and J genes are TRBV5-4 and TRBJ2-6, with no clear D. The V end lost 4 bases, the J end lost 0 bases, and 5 bases lay between the germline ends. Per the germline V gene, CDR1 is SGHNT and CDR2 is YYREEE (reference sequence). The CDR3 is 14 residues long. CDR3 sequence reads: CASSPTSGANVLTF. As DNA, the CDR3 is TGTGCCAGCAGCCCGACCTCTGGGGCCAACGTCCTGACTTTC.

CDR3 region: CSVGANEQFF. As DNA, the CDR3 is TGCAGCGTTGGGGCTAATGAGCAGTTCTTC. This chain links TRBV29-1 with TRBJ2-1; D is unresolved. Trimming took 4 bases from V and 7 from J, leaving 5 bases between them. CDR1 SQVTM and CDR2 ANQGSEA come from the germline V gene. This CDR3 contains 10 residues.

This clone has only one observation. J is TRBJ2-7 and V is TRBV11-2; a possible D gene is TRBD2 (6 bases). The germline V gene encodes CDR1 SGHAT and CDR2 FQNNGV. V was shortened by 1 base and J by 5 bases, with 9 bases between the two germline ends. The CDR3 totals 13 residues. As DNA, the CDR3 is TGTGCCAGCAGCTTAGTTACGGGAGACGAGCAGTACTTC. Its protein is CASSLVTGDEQYF.

The chain is built from TRBV7-9 and TRBJ1-3; no clear D gene. Trimming stripped 2 bases from V and 4 bases from J, with 3 bases between. This CDR3 spans 12 amino acids. The germline V gene encodes CDR1 SEHNR and CDR2 FQNEAQ (reference sequence). The CDR3 protein is CASSLPGNTIYF. In DNA, the CDR3 is TGTGCCAGCAGCTTACCAGGAAACACCATATATTTT.

This rearrangement joins TRBV6-6 to TRBJ1-4; 8 nucleotides match TRBD1. The V gene's germline CDR1 is MNHNY and CDR2 SVGAGI (reference sequence). This CDR3 has 15 amino acids. With 5 bases clipped from V and 5 bases from J, the junction kept 7 bases outside the gene matches. CDR3 amino acids: CASSPTGGINEKLFF. The DNA of the CDR3 is TGTGCCAGCAGTCCTACAGGGGGGATCAATGAAAAACTGTTTTTT.

The chain combines TRBV28 with TRBJ1-4, with D possibly TRBD1 on 5 matching bases. The germline CDR1 and CDR2 sequences are MDHEN and SYDVKM. This CDR3 has 15 amino acids. V dropped 5 bases and J dropped 3 bases, with 13 bases sitting between them. In nucleotides, the CDR3 is TGTGCCAGCAGTGTCCCGACAGCCCCTAATGAAAAACTGTTTTTT. It specifies CASSVPTAPNEKLFF.

This clone was seen a single time. The chain employs TRBV9 and TRBJ1-5; D is undetermined. V was shortened by 0 bases and J by 3 bases, with 10 bases between the two germline ends. This CDR3 is 15 amino acids long. Germline assignment: CDR1 SGDLS and CDR2 YYNGEE. CDR3 sequence reads: CASSVGAADNQPQHF. The DNA of the CDR3 is TGTGCCAGCAGCGTAGGGGCAGCCGACAATCAGCCCCAGCATTTT. The entire variable domain, with the rest obtained from reference TRBV9 and TRBJ1-5, is as follows: DSGVTQTPKHLITATGQRVTLRCSPRSGDLSVYWYQQSLDQGLQFLIQYYNGEERAKGNILERFSAQQFPDLHSELNLSSLELGDSALYFCASSVGAADNQPQHFGDGTRLSIL.

This chain links TRBV6-5 with TRBJ2-3; the D gene is possibly TRBD2 (6 bases). The V gene's germline CDR1 is MNHEY and CDR2 SVGAGI. Trimming shortened V by 6 bases and J by 4 bases, and 11 bases separated the two germline ends. The CDR3 totals 13 residues. The DNA for the CDR3 is TGTGCCAGCAGGGACTACAGATCAGATACGCAGTATTTT. Translating it yields CASRDYRSDTQYF.

This sequence joins TRBV29-1 and TRBJ2-5; 11 nucleotides align to TRBD2. V trimming: 7 bases; J trimming: 2 bases; junction bases outside the gene matches: 3. CDR3 length: 13 amino acids. Germline V CDR1 and CDR2: SQVTM, ANQGSEA. CDR3 loop: CSATSGAQETQYF. CDR3 in DNA: TGCAGCGCGACTAGCGGGGCACAAGAGACCCAGTACTTC.

This sequence joins TRBV6-6 and TRBJ2-3; unclear D gene. V was pared by 6 bases and J by 4 bases, with 20 bases between. CDR1 is MNHNY and CDR2 is SVGAGI in the germline V gene (reference sequence). The CDR3 sequence is 16 residues long. This CDR3 reads CASSRTARPVADTQYF. The DNA for the CDR3 is TGTGCCAGCAGCCGCACGGCTAGGCCCGTGGCAGATACGCAGTATTTT.

V and J are TRBV29-1 and TRBJ2-3, with 7 nucleotides matching TRBD1. There are 14 residues in the CDR3. Looked up from germline, CDR1 is SQVTM and CDR2 is ANQGSEA. Losses at the gene ends were 6 bases for V and 3 bases for J; bases not matched to a gene: 9. Here the CDR3 reads CSVAPGQTTDTQYF. The DNA for the CDR3 is TGCAGCGTAGCCCCGGGACAGACTACAGATACGCAGTATTTT.

The chain is built from TRBV7-2 and TRBJ2-3; 15 positions match TRBD2. The junction had 12 bases not matched to a gene; V was cut back by 5 bases and J by 3 bases. Germline V gives CDR1 SGHTA, CDR2 FQGNSA. This CDR3 is 19 amino acids long. Written as DNA, the CDR3 is TGTGCCAGCAGCCCCGAGGGACTAGCGGGAGGCCCCGGGACAGATACGCAGTATTTT. Its protein product is CASSPEGLAGGPGTDTQYF.

The chain uses TRBV28 and TRBJ2-5, with a weak D call TRBD1 (5 bases). The CDR3 runs 14 residues. Germline V gene sequence: CDR1 MDHEN, CDR2 SYDVKM. Trimming removed 2 bases at V and 5 bases at J, with 12 bases between. The CDR3 DNA follows: TGTGCCAGCAGTTTAGATACAGGAGAGGAGACCCAGTACTTC. Its protein product is CASSLDTGEETQYF.

The chain has TRBV11-3 and TRBJ2-1; 13 nucleotides align to TRBD2. V was pared by 5 bases and J by 5 bases, with 9 bases of the junction left unmatched. Germline values: CDR1 SGHNT, CDR2 YENEEA. The CDR3 consists of 17 residues. The DNA of the CDR3 is TGTGCCAGCAGCCTCGGACTAGCGGGAGTCCCCGACAATGAGCAGTTCTTC. Translation gives CASSLGLAGVPDNEQFF.

J is TRBJ1-2 and V is TRBV12-3 or TRBV12-4; D gene unclear. The germline V and J ends were trimmed by 6 bases and 5 bases, with 13 bases remaining between them. The CDR3 spans 13 residues. This CDR3 is CASSRTPRYGYTF. In nucleotides, the CDR3 is TGTGCCAGCAGCCGAACCCCGCGGTATGGCTACACCTTC.

This clone was seen once. This sequence joins TRBV30 and TRBJ2-2, with a weak D call TRBD2 (8 bases). This CDR3 region has 13 residues. Trimming shortened V by 7 bases and J by 7 bases, and 16 bases separated the two germline ends. Germline CDR1 reads GTSNPN; CDR2 reads SVGIG (reference sequence). The CDR3 DNA is TGTGCCTCGGGAGGGGGCGCGGGCGGGGAGCTGTTTTTT. Protein: CASGGGAGGELFF.

The chain uses TRBV18 and TRBJ1-2; unclear D gene. The CDR3 is made up of 14 amino acids. CDR1 is KGHSH, CDR2 LQKENI, per germline. Trimming pared 3 bases from V and 7 bases from J, leaving 15 bases between. This CDR3 is CASSPSRGAVGYTF. CDR3 nucleotides: TGTGCCAGCTCACCGTCTCGGGGTGCGGTTGGCTACACCTTC.

The V and J genes are TRBV3-1 (or the pseudogene TRBV3-2) and TRBJ1-3; no firm D call. Germline-derived CDR1 and CDR2 are LGHDT and YNNKEL (reference sequence). The CDR3 sequence is 16 residues long. V gave up 0 bases and J gave up 0 bases, with 9 bases separating them. In nucleotides, the CDR3 is TGTGCCAGCAGCCAAGATCCTGACCACTCTGGAAACACCATATATTTT. Translation: CASSQDPDHSGNTIYF.

A single count supports this clone. The rearrangement links TRBV9 to TRBJ1-1; D call uncertain. The germline V and J ends were trimmed by 0 bases and 4 bases, with 10 bases remaining between them. The CDR3 runs to 14 residues. Germline V gives CDR1 SGDLS, CDR2 YYNGEE. The CDR3 sequence: CASSVGGEGTEAFF. CDR3 sequence (DNA): TGTGCCAGCAGCGTAGGAGGCGAGGGCACTGAAGCTTTCTTT.